The 22 T cell receptor beta chains given below trace back to one sample, sequenced in a study of blood T cells in healthy people across ages. A sample-barcoded 5' primer and a J-beta primer mix were used in a second PCR of roughly 7 to 11 cycles. TCRdb called the 5' RACE reads again in MiXCR, with one record for every CDR3 protein. The sample lists hundreds of thousands of distinct CDR3 sequences, about 30% occurring once. The sequencing input was blood. All receptors come from a woman older than 75 in good health.

This clonotype was recorded many times. The chain carries TRBV20-1 and TRBJ2-3; possibly TRBD1 for D (5 bases). The CDR3 spans 15 residues. Trimming cost V 3 bases and J 2 bases, with 15 bases left between them. CDR1 is DFQATT, CDR2 SNEGSKA, per germline (reference sequence). The CDR3 DNA reads TGCAGTGCTAGTTCCGCCAGGGTTATCACAGATACGCAGTATTTT. Its protein product is CSASSARVITDTQYF.

Worth noting for this clonotype: A much larger clonotype is one base distant, so this may be a read error. V usage is TRBV20-1 and J usage is TRBJ1-4, with D perhaps TRBD1 (6 bases). Germline V lookup: CDR1 DFQATT, CDR2 SNEGSKA (reference sequence). This CDR3 has 13 amino acids. CDR3 in DNA: TGCAGTGCTCGGGACACCCAGAGTGAAAAACGGTTTTTT. This codes for CSARDTQSEKRFF.

This clonotype was found a few times. This sequence joins TRBV27 and TRBJ1-2, with D possibly matching TRBD1 (5 bases). Germline V lookup: CDR1 MNHEY, CDR2 SMNVEV (reference sequence). The CDR3 runs to 15 residues. V lost 2 bases and J lost 5, with 15 bases in between. CDR3 region: CASSLSRGGTYGYTF. CDR3 nucleotides: TGTGCCAGCAGTTTAAGCCGGGGGGGGACTTATGGCTACACCTTC.

The table lists this clonotype with many counts. V and J are TRBV20-1 and TRBJ2-1; TRBD2 aligns across 7 bases. Looked up from germline, CDR1 is DFQATT and CDR2 is SNEGSKA (reference sequence). The CDR3 is 14 amino acids. Losses at the gene ends were 4 bases for V and 11 bases for J; bases not matched to a gene: 14. The CDR3 DNA follows: TGCAGTGCTATTCCCCCCTCTAGCGGCTACCAGCAGTTCTTC. Protein sequence: CSAIPPSSGYQQFF.

This clonotype was observed at least ten times. This sequence joins TRBV9 and TRBJ2-7; D is perhaps TRBD1 or TRBD2 (5 bases each). Germline V gives CDR1 SGDLS, CDR2 YYNGEE. This CDR3 spans 16 amino acids. V lost 3 bases and J lost 5, with 21 bases in between. CDR3 sequence (DNA): TGTGCCAGCAGCGGCCGAGGCGTGGGGGTTCAAAACGAGCAGTACTTC. Translated: CASSGRGVGVQNEQYF.

This rearrangement joins TRBV20-1 to TRBJ2-3, with TRBD2 matching 14 bases. This CDR3 spans 16 amino acids. Germline-derived CDR1 and CDR2 are DFQATT and SNEGSKA (reference sequence). V lost 6 bases, J lost 4 bases, and 9 bases stayed unmatched. The DNA for the CDR3 is TGCAGTGCCCTGAGACTAGCGGGAGGGCCTGCAGATACGCAGTATTTT. Residues: CSALRLAGGPADTQYF.

The chain joins TRBV7-8 to TRBJ2-1; possibly TRBD1 or TRBD2 for D (6 bases each). The CDR3 sequence is 14 residues long. V gave up 1 base and J gave up 5 bases, with 9 bases separating them. The V gene's germline CDR1 is SGHVS and CDR2 FQNEAQ. The chain's CDR3 is CASSLVGGHNEQFF. The CDR3 nucleotides are TGTGCCAGCAGCTTAGTTGGGGGGCACAATGAGCAGTTCTTC.

In this sample, this clonotype turned up once. This chain's CDR3 is CASSIVKRGESGYTF. CDR3 DNA: TGTGCCAGCAGCATCGTGAAGCGGGGCGAGAGTGGCTACACCTTC. The chain is built from TRBV2 and TRBJ1-2; the D gene is possibly TRBD1 (5 bases). The CDR3 sequence is 15 residues long. Per the germline V gene, CDR1 is SNHLY and CDR2 is FYNNEI. V was trimmed by 6 bases and J by 7 bases, leaving 21 bases between them.

This clonotype was observed a few times. At one end the junction does not follow the germline gene, possibly because of a read error. The rearrangement joins TRBV5-6 to TRBJ1-1, with TRBD1 identical over 10 bases. Germline V gives CDR1 SGHDT, CDR2 YYEEEE. The CDR3 has 14 amino acids. CDR3 region: CASNLGQGTTEAFF. As DNA, the CDR3 is TGTGCCAGCAACTTGGGACAGGGGACGACTGAAGCTTTCTTT.

This clonotype was seen at least ten times. V and J are TRBV27 and TRBJ2-7; 8 nucleotides match TRBD1. The V gene end was trimmed by 2 bases and the J gene end by 3 bases; junction bases not matched to a gene: 15. CDR3 length: 18 amino acids. The germline CDR1 and CDR2 sequences are MNHEY and SMNVEV (reference sequence). The CDR3 DNA sequence: TGTGCCAGCAGTTTAGCAGGGGGCGTCCGGTTCTTTGGCTACGAGCAGTACTTC. This gives the protein CASSLAGGVRFFGYEQYF.

The chain employs TRBV6-5 and TRBJ1-1; D is undetermined. The V and J ends lost 6 bases and 3 bases respectively, with 17 bases between them. The CDR3 loop spans 15 amino acids. Germline CDR1 MNHEY, CDR2 SVGAGI. Here the CDR3 DNA reads TGTGCCAGCAGAGATGCCGGGATCGGGTACACTGAAGCTTTCTTT. Translated, it gives CASRDAGIGYTEAFF.

On this clonotype itself: A much more abundant neighbour one base away suggests this may be a read error. The rearrangement joins TRBV6-2 or TRBV6-3 to TRBJ1-1, with no clear D. Germline CDR1 is MNHEY and CDR2 is SVGEGT. The V gene lost 0 bases and the J gene lost 5 bases, with 13 bases spanning the gap. This CDR3 is 15 amino acids long. CDR3 loop: CASSYSPSVTTEAFF. For the CDR3, the DNA is TGTGCCAGCAGTTACTCACCCAGTGTTACTACTGAAGCTTTCTTT.

The table lists this clonotype with a count of one. This sequence may be a read error, since a much larger clone differs from it by one base. The J gene is TRBJ2-5, the V gene TRBV2; D is unresolved. The V and J ends lost 3 bases and 7 bases respectively, with 12 bases between them. Germline V gene data show CDR1 as SNHLY and CDR2 as FYNNEI. The CDR3 spans 13 residues. The CDR3 loop reads CASSDANMGTQYF. The CDR3 DNA reads as TGTGCCAGCAGTGACGCTAACATGGGGACCCAGTACTTC.

For this clonotype: A much more abundant neighbour one base away suggests this may be a read error. This rearrangement joins TRBV5-1 to TRBJ2-1; 10 nucleotides line up with TRBD2. The DNA end is more similar to TRBJ2-7, so the J call may be wrong. Looked up from germline, CDR1 is SGHRS and CDR2 is YFSETQ. This CDR3 region has 15 residues. The DNA of the CDR3 is TGCGCCAGCAGCTTAAGCGGGGGGGACTACAATGAGCAGTACTTC. It yields the protein CASSLSGGDYNEQYF.

V and J are TRBV9 and TRBJ2-1, with D tentatively TRBD1 or TRBD2 (7 bases each). The CDR3 has 15 residues. Germline V gives CDR1 SGDLS, CDR2 YYNGEE. V lost 1 base, J lost 5 bases, and 13 bases lay in between. CDR3 DNA: TGTGCCAGCAGCGTACTCCAGGGGGGGCACAATGAGCAGTTCTTC. Encoded protein: CASSVLQGGHNEQFF.

The J gene is TRBJ1-6, the V gene TRBV5-1, with D uncertain. V gave up 5 bases and J gave up 3 bases, with 12 bases separating them. The CDR3 is 15 residues long. Germline-derived CDR1 and CDR2 are SGHRS and YFSETQ. CDR3 sequence: CASRAEDHYNSPLHF. The CDR3 DNA is TGCGCCAGCAGGGCCGAGGACCACTATAATTCACCCCTCCACTTT. The full variable domain, its missing parts supplied by reference TRBV5-1 and TRBJ1-6, is KAGVTQTPRYLIKTRGQQVTLSCSPISGHRSVSWYQQTPGQGLQFLFEYFSETQRNKGNFPGRFSGRQFSNSRSEMNVSTLELGDSALYLCASRAEDHYNSPLHFGNGTRLTVT.

There are a few counts of this clonotype. One junction end disagrees with the germline gene, perhaps due to a read error. The chain joins TRBV5-1 to TRBJ1-4, with 9 positions matching TRBD1. Germline V gene data show CDR1 as SGHRS and CDR2 as YFSETQ. The CDR3 runs to 14 residues. CDR3 region: CASSATGGNEKRFF. CDR3 coding DNA: TGCGCCAGCAGCGCGACAGGGGGTAATGAAAAACGGTTTTTT. The variable domain in full, with the rest retrieved from reference TRBV5-1 and TRBJ1-4, is KAGVTQTPRYLIKTRGQQVTLSCSPISGHRSVSWYQQTPGQGLQFLFEYFSETQRNKGNFPGRFSGRQFSNSRSEMNVSTLELGDSALYLCASSATGGNEKRFFGSGTQLSVL.

The genes are TRBV20-1 and TRBJ2-5; no definite D call. The last part of the DNA fits TRBJ2-7 better; the J call may be wrong. This CDR3 is built from 10 residues. Per germline, CDR1 DFQATT and CDR2 SNEGSKA (reference sequence). For the CDR3, the DNA is TGCAGCGTTGTATCCCACGAGCAGTACTTC. The encoded protein is CSVVSHEQYF.

This clonotype was recorded at least ten times. The chain employs TRBV27 and TRBJ2-7, with 7 positions matching TRBD1. J gave up 3 bases and V 2 bases, and 10 bases lay outside the gene matches. Germline V lookup: CDR1 MNHEY, CDR2 SMNVEV (reference sequence). This CDR3 is 16 amino acids long. The CDR3 sequence: CASSLVQGVRFYEQYF. The CDR3 bases are TGTGCCAGCAGTTTAGTGCAGGGGGTTAGATTCTACGAGCAGTACTTC.

Many counts were recorded for this clonotype. This chain links TRBV9 with TRBJ2-5; 8 bases line up with TRBD2. Germline V lookup: CDR1 SGDLS, CDR2 YYNGEE. There are 16 residues in the CDR3. The V and J ends lost 0 bases and 4 bases, in that order; junction bases with no gene match: 8. CDR3 residues: CASSVGRSGGGETQYF. The DNA of the CDR3 is TGTGCCAGCAGCGTAGGTCGAAGCGGGGGTGGAGAGACCCAGTACTTC.

The V and J genes are TRBV28 and TRBJ2-5, with D uncertain. Germline V gene sequence: CDR1 MDHEN, CDR2 SYDVKM. Deletions cut 2 bases from V and 1 base from J, with 14 bases between. CDR3 size: 16 residues. As DNA, the CDR3 is TGTGCCAGCAGTTTAGGTACCCAGCGACTCCAAGAGACCCAGTACTTC. Amino acid sequence: CASSLGTQRLQETQYF.

The chain joins TRBV20-1 to TRBJ1-2; 8 bases are shared with TRBD1. The length of the CDR3 is 13 residues. CDR1 DFQATT and CDR2 SNEGSKA come from the germline V gene (reference sequence). The trim removed 4 bases at V and 6 bases at J, leaving 7 bases unmatched. Written as DNA, the CDR3 is TGCAGTGCTAAGGGTCAGGGGGCGCATGGCTACACCTTC. As protein: CSAKGQGAHGYTF.